The subject of this entry is one TCR beta chain. Its antigen is not known. This entry belongs to a study of cytomegalovirus exposure and HLA in healthy donors. Study results and caveats: Relative to equally common others, HLA-associated TCR beta chains showed greater clonal expansion in a later analysis.

The PCR had 60 Vbeta and 13 Jbeta primers. Data came from immunoSEQ multiplex PCR; TCRdb stores just in-frame clones and leaves some out. The table shows 150,000 to 200,000 clones, with around 77% occurring only once. The sequencing sample was made of PBMCs. The TCR comes from a man under 40 in good health and CMV-seronegative.

This chain's CDR3 is CASSFLDTQYF. As DNA, the CDR3 is TGTGCCAGCAGCTTCCTAGATACGCAGTATTTT. The chain carries TRBV7-8 and TRBJ2-3; D is undetermined. V was shortened by 3 bases and J by 5 bases, with 3 bases between the two germline ends. The CDR3 is made up of 11 amino acids. Germline-derived CDR1 and CDR2 are SGHVS and FQNEAQ. The whole variable domain, filled in from reference TRBV7-8 and TRBJ2-3, reads GAGVSQSPRYKVAKRGQDVALRCDPISGHVSLFWYQQALGQGPEFLTYFQNEAQLDKSGLPSDRFFAERPEGSVSTLKIQRTQQEDSAVYLCASSFLDTQYFGPGTRLTVL.